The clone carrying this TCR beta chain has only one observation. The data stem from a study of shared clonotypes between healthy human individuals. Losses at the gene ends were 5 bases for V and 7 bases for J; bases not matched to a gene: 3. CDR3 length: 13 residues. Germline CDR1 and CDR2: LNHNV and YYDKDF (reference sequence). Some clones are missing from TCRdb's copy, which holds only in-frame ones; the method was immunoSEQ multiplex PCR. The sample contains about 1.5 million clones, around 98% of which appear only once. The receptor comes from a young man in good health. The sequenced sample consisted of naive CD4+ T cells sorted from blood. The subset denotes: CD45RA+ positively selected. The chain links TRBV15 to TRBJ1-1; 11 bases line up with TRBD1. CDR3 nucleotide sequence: TGTGCCACCAGCCGGGACAGGGGGGATGAAGCTTTCTTT. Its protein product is CATSRDRGDEAFF.